This TCR beta chain was retrieved from a study of human T cells and chemical hapten exposure. Study details: Scalp application of diphenylcyclopropenone was performed weekly in patients across the entire roughly 26-week study.

The CDR3 sequence is 15 residues long. After removal of 2 bases from V and 7 bases from J, the junction contained 3 bases not matched to a gene. Unique molecular identifiers were attached to individual cDNA molecules within the library. TCRdb independently ran MiXCR on the RACE reads; one entry per CDR3 protein. The table records around 350,000 distinct CDR3 sequences, around 5.5% of them present only once. The sample's time point: pre-sensitization, week 0. Treatment reported: therapeutic diphenylcyclopropenone sensitization with weekly scalp DPC. Many counts were recorded for this clonotype. This sample comprised whole blood, obtained in connection with sensitization to the hapten diphenylcyclopropenone (DPC). This clonotype originated in a woman aged 18-35 years with alopecia areata. Some clones in this sample may be carry-over from other donors' samples. The chain combines TRBV12-3 or TRBV12-4 with TRBJ1-6; TRBD1 matches 9 bases. As DNA, the CDR3 is TGTGCCAGCAGTTTAACGGGACAGGGCAATTCACCCCTCCACTTT. It encodes CASSLTGQGNSPLHF.